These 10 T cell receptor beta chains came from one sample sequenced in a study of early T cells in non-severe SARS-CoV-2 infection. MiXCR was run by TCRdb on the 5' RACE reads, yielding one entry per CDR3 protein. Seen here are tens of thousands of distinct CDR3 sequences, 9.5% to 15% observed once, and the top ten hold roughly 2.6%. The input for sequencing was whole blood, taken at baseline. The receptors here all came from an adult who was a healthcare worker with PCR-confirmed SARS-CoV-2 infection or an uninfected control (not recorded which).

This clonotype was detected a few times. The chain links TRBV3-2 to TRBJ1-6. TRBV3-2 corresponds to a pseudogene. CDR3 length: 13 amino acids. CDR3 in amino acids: CASSPAHNSPLHF. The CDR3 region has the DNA TGTGCCAGCAGCCCTGCACATAATTCACCCCTCCACTTT.

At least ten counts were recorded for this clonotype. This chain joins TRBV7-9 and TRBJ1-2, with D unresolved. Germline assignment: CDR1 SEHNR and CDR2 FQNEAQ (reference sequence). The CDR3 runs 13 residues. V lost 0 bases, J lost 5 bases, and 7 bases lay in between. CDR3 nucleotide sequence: TGTGCCAGCAGCTTAGCGCCGGAGTATGGCTACACCTTC. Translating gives CASSLAPEYGYTF.

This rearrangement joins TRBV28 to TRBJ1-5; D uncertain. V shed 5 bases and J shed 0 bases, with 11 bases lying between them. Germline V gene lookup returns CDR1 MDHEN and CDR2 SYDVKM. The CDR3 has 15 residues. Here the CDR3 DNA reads TGTGCCAGCAGTCCTAGTTATTATAGCAATCAGCCCCAGCATTTT. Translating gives CASSPSYYSNQPQHF.

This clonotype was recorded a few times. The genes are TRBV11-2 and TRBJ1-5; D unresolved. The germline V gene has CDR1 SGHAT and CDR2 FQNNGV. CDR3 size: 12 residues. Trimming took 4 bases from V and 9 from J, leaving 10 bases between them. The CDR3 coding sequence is TGTGCCAGCAGCTCGCAGCCTTCGCCCCAGCATTTT. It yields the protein CASSSQPSPQHF.

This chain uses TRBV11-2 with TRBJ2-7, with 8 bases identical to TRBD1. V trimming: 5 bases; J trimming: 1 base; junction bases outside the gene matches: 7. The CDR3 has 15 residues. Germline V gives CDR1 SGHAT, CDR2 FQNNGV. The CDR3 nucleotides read TGTGCCAGCAGCCCAAAGGACAGGGCATCCTACGAGCAGTACTTC. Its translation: CASSPKDRASYEQYF.

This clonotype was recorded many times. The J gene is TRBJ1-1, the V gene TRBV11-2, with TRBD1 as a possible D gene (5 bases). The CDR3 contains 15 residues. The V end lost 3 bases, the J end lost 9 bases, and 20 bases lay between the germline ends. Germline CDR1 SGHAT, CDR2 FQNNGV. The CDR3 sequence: CASSFWRATGRKAFF. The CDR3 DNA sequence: TGTGCCAGCAGCTTCTGGCGGGCTACGGGACGAAAAGCTTTCTTT.

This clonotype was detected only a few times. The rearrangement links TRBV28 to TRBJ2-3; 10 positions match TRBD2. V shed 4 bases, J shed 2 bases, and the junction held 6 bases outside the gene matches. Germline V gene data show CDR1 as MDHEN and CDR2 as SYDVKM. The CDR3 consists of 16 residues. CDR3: CASSSASGGYTDTQYF. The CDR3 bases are TGTGCCAGCAGTTCCGCTAGCGGGGGATACACAGATACGCAGTATTTT.

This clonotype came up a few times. CDR3 nucleotide sequence: TGTGCCAGCAGTTTATATTCGGTCGGGGACATTCAGTACTTC. This translates into CASSLYSVGDIQYF. The chain recombines TRBV28 with TRBJ2-4; possible D gene TRBD2, 5 bases. The V end lost 1 base, the J end lost 8 bases, and 12 bases lay between the germline ends. This CDR3 comprises 14 residues. Germline lookup yields CDR1 MDHEN and CDR2 SYDVKM.

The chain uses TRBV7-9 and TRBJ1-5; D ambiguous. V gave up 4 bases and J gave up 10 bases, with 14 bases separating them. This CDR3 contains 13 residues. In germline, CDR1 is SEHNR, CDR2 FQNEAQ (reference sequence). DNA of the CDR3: TGTGCCAGCAGCTCGGAAGGCTCCGGACCCCAGCATTTT. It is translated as CASSSEGSGPQHF.

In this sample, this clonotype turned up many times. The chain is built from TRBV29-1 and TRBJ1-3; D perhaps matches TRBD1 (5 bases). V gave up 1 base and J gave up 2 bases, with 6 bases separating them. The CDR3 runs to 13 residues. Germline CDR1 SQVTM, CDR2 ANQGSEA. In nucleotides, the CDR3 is TGCAGCGTTGAAGTAGGGGCTGGAAACACCATATATTTT. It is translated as CSVEVGAGNTIYF.